Sequencing of this T cell receptor (beta chain) was carried out in a study of cytomegalovirus exposure and HLA in healthy donors. The CDR3 contains 20 residues. The J segment lost 1 base and the V segment lost 1 base, leaving 10 bases of the junction unmatched. The germline gives CDR1 MNHNS, CDR2 SASEGT. Study-wide results and limits: Cytomegalovirus-associated status was assigned to approximately 160 TCR beta chains.

These donors counted as nominally healthy when sampled, but unrecorded immune exposures were likely. A word on this clone: Its antigen is still unknown.

PCR was performed using 60 Vbeta and 13 Jbeta primers. TCRdb's copy holds only in-frame clones and misses some; the assay was immunoSEQ multiplex PCR. Of roughly 130,000 clones detected, roughly 78% appear once; the ten largest clones hold more than 3%. Sample: PBMCs. The receptor was derived from a male donor in good health and CMV-seronegative. This chain uses TRBV6-1 with TRBJ2-5; 15 positions match TRBD2. The CDR3 sequence is CASSEETIRGLAGGQETQYF. In nucleotides, the CDR3 is TGTGCCAGCAGTGAAGAAACGATAAGGGGACTAGCGGGGGGCCAAGAGACCCAGTACTTC.